A single sample gave rise to the 22 T cell receptor beta chains below, sequenced in a study of cytomegalovirus exposure and HLA in healthy donors. Amplification used 60 Vbeta primers and 13 Jbeta primers. The assay was immunoSEQ multiplex PCR, and TCRdb's table has in-frame clones only and misses some. The data show 180,000 or so clones, around 62% seen once. Sequenced material: PBMCs. These TCRs come from a man aged 35-49 years in good health and CMV-seronegative.

V is TRBV5-1 and J is TRBJ2-1, with D tentatively TRBD1 (5 bases). The V end was cut by 2 bases, the J end by 8 bases, with 8 bases between. The CDR3 extends over 12 amino acids. Germline values: CDR1 SGHRS, CDR2 YFSETQ. The CDR3 reads CASSFVGDEQFF. CDR3 DNA: TGCGCCAGCAGCTTTGTAGGGGATGAGCAGTTCTTC.

The chain joins TRBV6-5 to TRBJ1-5, with 12 bases that match TRBD1. Germline CDR1 is MNHEY and CDR2 is SVGAGI. Trimming cost V 0 bases and J 6 bases; bases outside gene matches: 3. The CDR3 has 16 residues. DNA for the CDR3: TGTGCCAGCAGTTACTCCGGGACAGGGGGCGGTCAGCCCCAGCATTTT. Its protein is CASSYSGTGGGQPQHF.

V is TRBV4-1 and J is TRBJ2-3; D might be TRBD2 (6 bases). This CDR3 comprises 16 residues. Germline assignment: CDR1 MGHRA and CDR2 YSYEKL. With 4 bases removed from V and 2 bases from J, the gap between germline ends came to 16 bases. As DNA, the CDR3 is TGCGCCAGCAGCCCCCTAGGCCGGGGGAACACAGATACGCAGTATTTT. Residues: CASSPLGRGNTDTQYF.

The V and J genes are TRBV6-1 and TRBJ2-5; 11 bases align to TRBD2. The end of the DNA is better explained by TRBJ2-7, so the J call may be wrong. The CDR3 extends over 14 amino acids. The germline CDR1 and CDR2 sequences are MNHNS and SASEGT. The CDR3 protein is CASSETSGIYEQYF. CDR3 nucleotides: TGTGCCAGCAGTGAGACTAGCGGGATCTACGAGCAGTACTTC.

On this clone: Germline is not matched at one junction end, which may reflect a read error. The chain uses TRBV4-2 and TRBJ2-5; TRBD2 is a possible D gene (5 bases). Germline V CDR1 and CDR2: LGHNA, YNFKEQ. The CDR3 runs 15 residues. CDR3 coding DNA: TGTGCCAGCAGCCAAGATCAAGGACTTCAAGGGACCCAGTACTTC. It codes for CASSQDQGLQGTQYF.

V is TRBV7-2 and J is TRBJ2-7; D is perhaps TRBD1 (6 bases). The V end was cut by 2 bases, the J end by 6 bases, with 14 bases between. From germline, CDR1 is SGHTA and CDR2 FQGNSA. The CDR3 has 14 residues. The CDR3 nucleotides are TGTGCCAGCAGCTTAATAAGGGGGTCGGGCGAGCAGTACTTC. It translates to CASSLIRGSGEQYF.

The sample holds a few counts of this clone. V is TRBV25-1 and J is TRBJ1-4; 9 bases line up with TRBD1. V gave up 3 bases and J gave up 8 bases; unmatched junction bases: 7. The CDR3 spans 15 residues. The germline gives CDR1 MGHDK, CDR2 SYGVNS. The CDR3 region is CASSDPQGAGEKLFF. The CDR3 DNA reads as TGTGCCAGCAGTGATCCACAGGGGGCCGGCGAAAAACTGTTTTTT.

CDR3 DNA: TGTGCCAGCAGGGCTCCTAGCACAGATACGCAGTATTTT. Its protein product is CASRAPSTDTQYF. This chain uses TRBV11-2 with TRBJ2-3, with D hard to call. Germline V gene lookup returns CDR1 SGHAT and CDR2 FQNNGV. CDR3 length: 13 residues. Trimming removed 6 bases at V and 0 bases at J, with 7 bases between.

This clone turned up a few times. The chain combines TRBV19 with TRBJ2-7, with 10 bases that match TRBD1. CDR1 is LNHDA and CDR2 is SQIVND in the germline V gene (reference sequence). The V gene end was trimmed by 4 bases and the J gene end by 6 bases; junction bases not matched to a gene: 9. The CDR3 consists of 15 residues. The CDR3 nucleotides read TGTGCCAGTAGTACCACCGGGACAGGGGTCGGCGAGCAGTACTTC. This sequence encodes CASSTTGTGVGEQYF.

The V call is TRBV5-1, the J call TRBJ1-4; 9 nucleotides line up with TRBD1. Losses at the gene ends were 4 bases for V and 7 bases for J; bases not matched to a gene: 8. CDR3 length: 15 residues. Germline V CDR1 and CDR2: SGHRS, YFSETQ. The CDR3 DNA reads as TGCGCCAGCAGCAAGCCCGGGACAGGGAGTGAAAAACTGTTTTTT. Its translation: CASSKPGTGSEKLFF.

This clone came up a few times. The chain has TRBV2 and TRBJ2-7; 9 bases are a match to TRBD1. This CDR3 comprises 13 residues. V dropped 6 bases and J dropped 5; count of bases not matched to a gene: 5. CDR1 and CDR2 from the germline V gene are SNHLY and FYNNEI. The CDR3 nucleotides read TGTGCCAGCAGACAGACAGGGGGACACGAGCAGTACTTC. Protein sequence: CASRQTGGHEQYF.

CDR3 DNA sequence: TGTGCCATCAGAGATACTAGCGGGGACCCCTACGAGCAGTACTTC. Amino acid sequence: CAIRDTSGDPYEQYF. The gene calls are TRBV10-3 and TRBJ2-5; 10 nucleotides agree with TRBD2. The end of the DNA fits TRBJ2-7 better, so the J call may be wrong. Germline V gene sequence: CDR1 ENHRY, CDR2 SYGVKD. The CDR3 has 15 amino acids.

DNA for the CDR3: TGTGCCAGCAGCGAGTTGGGGGAGGGAGCTTTCTTT. Amino acids: CASSELGEGAFF. The chain links TRBV25-1 to TRBJ1-1; perhaps TRBD1 as D (5 bases). The length of the CDR3 is 12 residues. With 6 bases removed from V and 10 bases from J, the gap between germline ends came to 15 bases. Germline values: CDR1 MGHDK, CDR2 SYGVNS.

The chain recombines TRBV5-1 with TRBJ1-6; the D gene is possibly TRBD1 (5 bases). CDR1 and CDR2 from the germline V gene are SGHRS and YFSETQ. Trimming shortened V by 0 bases and J by 4 bases, and 5 bases separated the two germline ends. The CDR3 is made up of 14 amino acids. CDR3: CASSLEGYNSPLHF. In DNA, the CDR3 is TGCGCCAGCAGCTTGGAGGGGTATAATTCACCCCTCCACTTT.

The CDR3 sequence is CASSMGSQGPNEQYF. In nucleotides, the CDR3 is TGTGCCAGTAGTATGGGGTCACAGGGCCCCAACGAGCAGTACTTC. The V call is TRBV19, the J call TRBJ2-7, with a tentative D call TRBD1 (6 bases). The CDR3 runs to 15 residues. Germline CDR1 is LNHDA and CDR2 is SQIVND (reference sequence). The germline V and J ends were trimmed by 3 bases and 5 bases, with 17 bases remaining between them.

The rearrangement links TRBV6-5 to TRBJ2-7, with a tentative D call TRBD2 (5 bases). Trimming left V 6 bases short and J 0 bases short, with 9 bases between. Germline lookup yields CDR1 MNHEY and CDR2 SVGAGI. The CDR3 contains 13 residues. For the CDR3, the DNA is TGTGCCAGCAGCCGCCGGGACTCCTACGAGCAGTACTTC. It is translated as CASSRRDSYEQYF.

The chain has TRBV11-2 and TRBJ2-2; no clear D gene. The CDR3 totals 14 residues. V was trimmed by 5 bases and J by 4 bases, leaving 11 bases between them. The V gene's germline CDR1 is SGHAT and CDR2 FQNNGV. This chain's CDR3 is CASSGPGVTGELFF. The CDR3 DNA follows: TGTGCCAGCAGCGGTCCAGGTGTCACCGGGGAGCTGTTTTTT.

This clone was seen more than once but under ten times. This sequence joins TRBV6-6 and TRBJ2-7; 9 nucleotides align to TRBD1. Germline V gene lookup returns CDR1 MNHNY and CDR2 SVGAGI (reference sequence). After removal of 6 bases from V and 4 bases from J, the junction contained 4 bases not matched to a gene. The length of the CDR3 is 13 residues. CDR3 bases: TGTGCCAGCAGAAGGGACAGGGTGTACGAGCAGTACTTC. Its protein product is CASRRDRVYEQYF.

The sample holds a few counts of this clone. The J gene is TRBJ2-7, the V gene TRBV11-1, with a possible D match to TRBD2 (5 bases). Trimming took off 5 bases at V and 7 bases at J, with 24 bases between the two ends. Per the germline V gene, CDR1 is SGHAT and CDR2 is FQDESV (reference sequence). CDR3 length: 16 amino acids. CDR3 sequence reads: CASSPRRSGRSSEQYF. The CDR3 DNA reads TGTGCCAGCAGCCCCCGGAGGTCGGGTAGATCTAGTGAGCAGTACTTC.

This clone was seen more than once but under ten times. The chain has TRBV7-9 and TRBJ2-2; TRBD1 agrees at 8 bases. The germline CDR1 and CDR2 sequences are SEHNR and FQNEAQ (reference sequence). V shed 5 bases and J 5 bases; nucleotides not matched to a gene: 4. This CDR3 spans 14 amino acids. The CDR3 bases are TGTGCCAGCAGCCAGACAGGGGAAACCGGGGAGCTGTTTTTT. Residues: CASSQTGETGELFF.

Comments on this clone: The sample holds other DNA sequences that translate to the same CDR3. As DNA, the CDR3 is TGTGCCAGCAGTGAGTCCTTCTACGAGCAGTACTTC. Translated, it gives CASSESFYEQYF. The chain couples TRBV6-1 to TRBJ2-7; D is uncertain. This CDR3 has 12 residues. V was trimmed by 3 bases and J by 3 bases, leaving 6 bases between them. CDR1 and CDR2 (germline): MNHNS, SASEGT.

The table lists this clone with a few counts. The rearrangement joins TRBV5-4 to TRBJ2-5; 13 nucleotides line up with TRBD2. The better agreement between TRBJ2-7 and the DNA end casts doubt on the J call. There are 16 residues in the CDR3. Germline V gene data show CDR1 as SGHNT and CDR2 as YYREEE (reference sequence). The CDR3 DNA reads TGTGCCAGCAGCTTGCTGGGACTAGCGGGAAAAAACGAGCAGTACTTC. Amino acids: CASSLLGLAGKNEQYF.